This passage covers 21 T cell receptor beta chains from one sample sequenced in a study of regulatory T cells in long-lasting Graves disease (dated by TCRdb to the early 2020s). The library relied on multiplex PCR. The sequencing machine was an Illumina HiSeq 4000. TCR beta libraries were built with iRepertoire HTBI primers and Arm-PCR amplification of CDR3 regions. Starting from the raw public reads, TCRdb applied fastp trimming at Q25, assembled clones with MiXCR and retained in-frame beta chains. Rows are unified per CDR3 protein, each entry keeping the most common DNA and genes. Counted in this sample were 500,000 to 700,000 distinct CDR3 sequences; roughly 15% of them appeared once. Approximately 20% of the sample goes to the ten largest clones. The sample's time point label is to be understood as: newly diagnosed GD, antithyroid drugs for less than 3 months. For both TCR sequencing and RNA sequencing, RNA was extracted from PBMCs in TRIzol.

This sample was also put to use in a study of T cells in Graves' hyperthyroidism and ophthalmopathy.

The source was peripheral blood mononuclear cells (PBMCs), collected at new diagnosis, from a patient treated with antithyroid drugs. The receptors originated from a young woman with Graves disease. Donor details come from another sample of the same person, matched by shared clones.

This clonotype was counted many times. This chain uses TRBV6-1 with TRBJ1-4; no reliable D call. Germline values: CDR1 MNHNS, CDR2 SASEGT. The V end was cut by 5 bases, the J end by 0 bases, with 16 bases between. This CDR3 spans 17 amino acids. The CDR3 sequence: CASSPWGTATTNEKLFF. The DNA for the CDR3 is TGTGCCAGCAGTCCCTGGGGTACCGCTACAACTAATGAAAAACTGTTTTTT.

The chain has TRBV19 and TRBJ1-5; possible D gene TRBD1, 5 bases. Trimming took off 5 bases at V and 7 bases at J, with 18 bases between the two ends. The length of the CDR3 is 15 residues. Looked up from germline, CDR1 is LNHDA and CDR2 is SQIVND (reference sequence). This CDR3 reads CASSLNPGWGQPQHF. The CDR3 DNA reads TGTGCCAGTAGTTTGAACCCAGGGTGGGGGCAGCCCCAGCATTTT.

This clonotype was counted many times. The chain's CDR3 is CASSETGSSGNTIYF. CDR3 nucleotide sequence: TGTGCCAGCAGTGAGACAGGTAGCTCTGGAAACACCATATATTTT. The chain is built from TRBV2 and TRBJ1-3; D possibly corresponds to TRBD1 (6 bases). The V gene lost 3 bases and the J gene lost 0 bases, with 9 bases spanning the gap. The CDR3 covers 15 residues. Germline CDR1 is SNHLY and CDR2 is FYNNEI.

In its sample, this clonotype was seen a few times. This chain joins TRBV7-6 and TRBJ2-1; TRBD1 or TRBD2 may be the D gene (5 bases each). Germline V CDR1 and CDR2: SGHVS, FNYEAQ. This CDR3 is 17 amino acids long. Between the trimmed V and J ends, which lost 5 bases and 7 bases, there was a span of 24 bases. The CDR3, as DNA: TGTGCCAGCAGCAGAAGGGGAGACGGGATTGGTAGGAATGAGCAGTTCTTC. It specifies CASSRRGDGIGRNEQFF. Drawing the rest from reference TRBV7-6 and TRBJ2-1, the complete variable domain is GAGVSQSPRYKVTKRGQDVALRCDPISGHVSLYWYRQALGQGPEFLTYFNYEAQQDKSGLPNDRFSAERPEGSISTLTIQRTEQRDSAMYRCASSRRGDGIGRNEQFFGPGTRLTVL.

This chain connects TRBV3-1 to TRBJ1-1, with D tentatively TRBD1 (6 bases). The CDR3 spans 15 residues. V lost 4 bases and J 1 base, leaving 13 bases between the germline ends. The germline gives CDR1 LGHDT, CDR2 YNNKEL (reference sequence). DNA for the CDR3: TGTGCCAGCAGCCGACAGGACACAGAGAACACTGAAGCTTTCTTT. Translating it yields CASSRQDTENTEAFF.

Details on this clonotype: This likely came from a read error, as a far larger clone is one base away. The CDR3 sequence: CASATESGANVLTF. The CDR3 region has the DNA TGTGCCAGCGCTACCGAATCTGGGGCCAACGTCCTGACTTTC. This sequence joins TRBV6-2 or TRBV6-3 and TRBJ2-6; D not certain. This CDR3 spans 14 amino acids. Germline values: CDR1 MNHEY, CDR2 SVGEGT. V lost 8 bases, J lost 1 base, and 9 bases lay in between.

CDR3 residues: CASSPRYLSEAFF. CDR3 bases: TGTGCCAGCTCACCGCGATACTTGTCTGAAGCTTTCTTT. The chain joins TRBV18 to TRBJ1-1; no firm D call. Trimming removed 3 bases at V and 6 bases at J, with 11 bases between. The CDR3 is 13 residues long. Germline V gene data show CDR1 as KGHSH and CDR2 as LQKENI.

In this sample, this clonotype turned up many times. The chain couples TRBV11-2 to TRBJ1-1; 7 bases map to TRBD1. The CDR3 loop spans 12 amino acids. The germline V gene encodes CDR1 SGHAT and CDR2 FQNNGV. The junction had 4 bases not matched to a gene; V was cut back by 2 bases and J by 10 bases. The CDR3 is CASSLTGAIAFF. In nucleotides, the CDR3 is TGTGCCAGCAGCTTAACAGGGGCCATAGCTTTCTTT.

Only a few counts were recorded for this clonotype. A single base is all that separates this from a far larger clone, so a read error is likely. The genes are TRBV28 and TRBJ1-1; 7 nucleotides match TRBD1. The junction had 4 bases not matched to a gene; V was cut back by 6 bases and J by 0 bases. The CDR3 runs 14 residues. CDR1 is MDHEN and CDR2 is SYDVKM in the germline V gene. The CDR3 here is CASRGDSLNTEAFF. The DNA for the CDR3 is TGTGCCAGCAGGGGGGACAGCTTGAACACTGAAGCTTTCTTT.

Written as DNA, the CDR3 is TGTGCCAGCAACAAAATCAGGGGGAGTAGCAATCAGCCCCAGCATTTT. Protein product: CASNKIRGSSNQPQHF. J is TRBJ1-5 and V is TRBV7-3; 7 bases map to TRBD1. The trim removed 7 bases at V and 0 bases at J, leaving 9 bases unmatched. The CDR3 spans 16 residues. CDR1 is SGHTA, CDR2 FQGTGA, per germline.

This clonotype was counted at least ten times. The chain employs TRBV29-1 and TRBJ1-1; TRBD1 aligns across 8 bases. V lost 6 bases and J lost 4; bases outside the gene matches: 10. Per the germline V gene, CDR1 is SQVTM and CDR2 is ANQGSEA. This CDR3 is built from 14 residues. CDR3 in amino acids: CSVGTGPESTEAFF. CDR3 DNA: TGCAGCGTCGGGACAGGTCCCGAGTCCACTGAAGCTTTCTTT.

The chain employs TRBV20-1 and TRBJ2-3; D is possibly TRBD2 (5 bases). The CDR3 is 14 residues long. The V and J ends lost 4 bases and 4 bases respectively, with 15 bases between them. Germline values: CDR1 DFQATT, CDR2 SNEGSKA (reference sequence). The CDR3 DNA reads TGCAGTGCTATAGACCGGGAAGAAGCAGATACGCAGTATTTT. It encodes CSAIDREEADTQYF.

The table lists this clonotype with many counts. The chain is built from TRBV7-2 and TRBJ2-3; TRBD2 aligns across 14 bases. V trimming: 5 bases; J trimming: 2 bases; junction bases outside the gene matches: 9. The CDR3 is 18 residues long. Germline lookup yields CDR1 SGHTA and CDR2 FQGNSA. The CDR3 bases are TGTGCCAGCAGCCGTCCCGGGACTAGCGGGAGAATCACAGATACGCAGTATTTT. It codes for CASSRPGTSGRITDTQYF.

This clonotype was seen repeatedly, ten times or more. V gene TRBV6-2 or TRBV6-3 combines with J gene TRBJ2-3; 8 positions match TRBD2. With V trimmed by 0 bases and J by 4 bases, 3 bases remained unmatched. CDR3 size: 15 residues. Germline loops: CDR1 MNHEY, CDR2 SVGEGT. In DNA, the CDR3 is TGTGCCAGCAGTTACTCCGGGACTAGGGCAGATACGCAGTATTTT. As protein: CASSYSGTRADTQYF.

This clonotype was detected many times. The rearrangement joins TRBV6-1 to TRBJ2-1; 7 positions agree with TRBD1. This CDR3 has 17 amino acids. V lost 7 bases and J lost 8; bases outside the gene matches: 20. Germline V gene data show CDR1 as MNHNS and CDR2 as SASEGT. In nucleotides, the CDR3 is TGTGCCAGCAAACTTATGCGCGACAGGGTGATTTGGGATGAGCAGTTCTTC. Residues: CASKLMRDRVIWDEQFF.

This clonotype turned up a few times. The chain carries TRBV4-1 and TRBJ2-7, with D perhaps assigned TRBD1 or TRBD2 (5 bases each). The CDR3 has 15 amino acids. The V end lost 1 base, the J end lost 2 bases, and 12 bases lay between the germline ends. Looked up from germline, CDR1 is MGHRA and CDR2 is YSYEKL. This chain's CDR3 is CASSQGTGLTYEQYF. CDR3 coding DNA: TGCGCCAGCAGCCAAGGGACGGGGCTTACCTACGAGCAGTACTTC.

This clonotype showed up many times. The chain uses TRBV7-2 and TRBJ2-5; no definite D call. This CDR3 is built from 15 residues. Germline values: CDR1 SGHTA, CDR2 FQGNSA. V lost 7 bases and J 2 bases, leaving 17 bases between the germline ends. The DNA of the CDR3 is TGTGCCAGCAATCCCCTCCCGGGCCCTCAAGAGACCCAGTACTTC. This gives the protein CASNPLPGPQETQYF.

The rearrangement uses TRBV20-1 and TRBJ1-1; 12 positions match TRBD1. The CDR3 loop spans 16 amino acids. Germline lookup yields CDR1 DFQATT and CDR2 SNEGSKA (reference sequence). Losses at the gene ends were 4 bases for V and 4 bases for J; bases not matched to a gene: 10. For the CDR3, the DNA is TGCAGTGCTAACAACCCGGGACAGGGGGCTTCCACTGAAGCTTTCTTT. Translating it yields CSANNPGQGASTEAFF.

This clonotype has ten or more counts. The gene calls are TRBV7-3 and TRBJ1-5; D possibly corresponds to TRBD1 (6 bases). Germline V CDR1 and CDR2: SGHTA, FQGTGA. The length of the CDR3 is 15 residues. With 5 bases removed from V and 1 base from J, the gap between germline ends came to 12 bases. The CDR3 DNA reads TGTGCCAGCAGCACCACAGGGATAAGCAATCAGCCCCAGCATTTT. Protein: CASSTTGISNQPQHF.

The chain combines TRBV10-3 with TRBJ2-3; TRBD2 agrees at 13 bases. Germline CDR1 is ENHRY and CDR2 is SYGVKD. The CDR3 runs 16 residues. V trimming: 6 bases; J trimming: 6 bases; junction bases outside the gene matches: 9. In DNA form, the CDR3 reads TGTGCCATCAGCCCGCGGACTAGCGGGAGTTGGGATACGCAGTATTTT. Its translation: CAISPRTSGSWDTQYF.

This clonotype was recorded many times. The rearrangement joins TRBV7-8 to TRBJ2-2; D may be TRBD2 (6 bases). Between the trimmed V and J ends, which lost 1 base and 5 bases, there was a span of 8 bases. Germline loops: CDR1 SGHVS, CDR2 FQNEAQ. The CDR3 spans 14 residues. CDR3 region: CASSLEAGTGELFF. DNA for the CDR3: TGTGCCAGCAGCTTAGAGGCGGGGACCGGGGAGCTGTTTTTT.